The 26 T cell receptor beta chains below were found in one sample sequenced in a study of metastatic and nonmetastatic thyroid tumors. MiXCR re-clonotyped the PCR reads for TCRdb. The data contain 10,000 to 15,000 clones, over 25% of them singletons. Patients underwent thyroid surgery, and none had received any treatment before it. The sample comprised tumor tissue. Every receptor here comes from a female donor with papillary thyroid cancer or a benign thyroid nodule (not recorded which). Some clones in this sample may be carry-over from other donors' samples.

For the CDR3, the DNA is TGCAGTGCTAGGGACAGGGGCTCTTCACCCCTCCACTTT. Translation gives CSARDRGSSPLHF. The chain employs TRBV20-1 and TRBJ1-6, with 9 bases lining up with TRBD1. This CDR3 region has 13 residues. The trim removed 3 bases at V and 9 bases at J, leaving 3 bases unmatched. CDR1 is DFQATT and CDR2 is SNEGSKA in the germline V gene (reference sequence).

This clone is categorized as medium-sized. The chain carries TRBV27 and TRBJ1-2; the D gene is possibly TRBD1 (5 bases). Germline V gives CDR1 MNHEY, CDR2 SMNVEV (reference sequence). The CDR3 runs 16 residues. Trimming took off 6 bases at V and 6 bases at J, with 23 bases between the two ends. The CDR3 DNA is TGTGCCAGCAGCACTCAAACCGCGGGACCTCCCGATGGCTACACCTTC. The encoded protein is CASSTQTAGPPDGYTF.

This clone counts as medium-sized. CDR3 nucleotide sequence: TGTGCCAGCAGTTACCTTTACGCCGGGGAGCTGTTTTTT. It translates to CASSYLYAGELFF. The chain couples TRBV6-6 to TRBJ2-2; D is unresolved. Trimming removed 2 bases from V and 6 bases from J, with 7 bases in between. CDR3 length: 13 amino acids. In germline, CDR1 is MNHNY, CDR2 SVGAGI (reference sequence).

The V and J genes are TRBV7-3 and TRBJ1-1; D remains unclear. Trimming shortened V by 2 bases and J by 0 bases, and 4 bases separated the two germline ends. Germline V gene lookup returns CDR1 SGHTA and CDR2 FQGTGA. This CDR3 is 13 amino acids long. The DNA for the CDR3 is TGTGCCAGCAGCTTATCCCTGAACACTGAAGCTTTCTTT. It yields the protein CASSLSLNTEAFF.

This clone was observed many times. The chain is built from TRBV28 and TRBJ1-5; the D is unclear. The CDR3 extends over 15 amino acids. The germline CDR1 and CDR2 sequences are MDHEN and SYDVKM. V gave up 3 bases and J gave up 1 base, with 10 bases separating them. The CDR3 DNA follows: TGTGCCAGCAGTTTGTCGGGGATCAGCAATCAGCCCCAGCATTTT. Encoded protein: CASSLSGISNQPQHF.

A word on this clone: One end of the junction is discordant with germline, which a read error may explain. This chain joins TRBV4-2 and TRBJ2-7; no clear D gene. Germline V gives CDR1 LGHNA, CDR2 YNFKEQ. The CDR3 spans 11 residues. The CDR3 loop reads CVSRGVNEQYF. The DNA for the CDR3 is TGTGTCAGCAGAGGCGTTAACGAGCAGTACTTC.

This clone was recorded a few times. A much larger clonotype is one base distant, so this may be a read error. Additional DNA sequences in this sample encode the identical CDR3. The chain couples TRBV2 to TRBJ2-3; tentatively, D is TRBD2 (5 bases). V lost 11 bases and J 6 bases, leaving 12 bases between the germline ends. Germline V gene data show CDR1 as SNHLY and CDR2 as FYNNEI. The CDR3 loop spans 11 amino acids. The CDR3 reads CAVRRGDTQYF. The CDR3 nucleotides are TGTGCCGTTCGACGGGGTGATACGCAGTATTTT.

The sample holds one count of this clone. It may be a read error: a sequence one base away is much more abundant. The chain is built from TRBV9 and TRBJ1-2; the D is unclear. Trimming took off 4 bases at V and 2 bases at J, with 15 bases between the two ends. CDR1 and CDR2 (germline): SGDLS, YYNGEE. The length of the CDR3 is 15 residues. The CDR3 region is CASSPRVVQNYGYTF. In nucleotides, the CDR3 is TGTGCCAGCAGCCCCCGGGTAGTGCAGAACTATGGCTACACCTTC.

Regarding this clone: A much larger clone lies one base from this, so it may be a read error. The V gene is TRBV5-4, the J gene TRBJ2-1; D uncertain. Germline V CDR1 and CDR2: SGHNT, YYREEE (reference sequence). V was trimmed by 0 bases and J by 3 bases, leaving 10 bases between them. CDR3 length: 15 residues. CDR3 loop: CASSLGRVCYNEQFF. The DNA of the CDR3 is TGTGCCAGCAGCTTGGGCCGGGTCTGCTACAATGAGCAGTTCTTC.

At least ten counts were recorded for this clone. The rearrangement links TRBV9 to TRBJ2-5, with 9 bases aligning to TRBD1. The CDR3 is made up of 14 amino acids. Germline CDR1 reads SGDLS; CDR2 reads YYNGEE. With V trimmed by 2 bases and J by 5 bases, 4 bases remained unmatched. CDR3 coding DNA: TGTGCCAGCAGCGTTACAGGGGGCGCGGAGACCCAGTACTTC. Its protein product is CASSVTGGAETQYF.

This clone qualifies as medium-sized. This chain uses TRBV20-1 with TRBJ1-1, with 8 bases that match TRBD1. The germline gives CDR1 DFQATT, CDR2 SNEGSKA (reference sequence). The CDR3 loop spans 14 amino acids. The junction had 5 bases not matched to a gene; V was cut back by 3 bases and J by 2 bases. CDR3 nucleotide sequence: TGCAGTGCTAGGAGGACAGGGACTAACACTGAAGCTTTCTTT. Its translation: CSARRTGTNTEAFF.

The sample holds a few counts of this clone. The chain has TRBV6-1 and TRBJ2-7, with TRBD1 as a possible D gene (5 bases). CDR1 and CDR2 (germline): MNHNS, SASEGT. The CDR3 totals 15 residues. Between the trimmed V and J ends, which lost 2 bases and 0 bases, there was a span of 11 bases. This CDR3 reads CASSESLDSSYEQYF. The CDR3 coding sequence is TGTGCCAGCAGTGAATCGCTAGACAGCTCCTACGAGCAGTACTTC.

Regarding this clone: One end of the junction is discordant with germline, which a read error may explain. V is TRBV20-1 and J is TRBJ2-5, with 8 bases fitting TRBD2. This CDR3 has 15 residues. The V gene's germline CDR1 is DFQATT and CDR2 SNEGSKA (reference sequence). The DNA of the CDR3 is TGCAGCGCTAGGACCGCTGAGCGGGAGCTGGAGACCCAGTACTTC. Its translation: CSARTAERELETQYF.

This clone was observed at least ten times. The chain has TRBV24-1 and TRBJ2-6, with 9 nucleotides matching TRBD2. This CDR3 comprises 17 residues. Germline V gene data show CDR1 as KGHDR and CDR2 as SFDVKD. V shed 5 bases and J 3 bases; nucleotides not matched to a gene: 7. The CDR3 nucleotides read TGTGCCACCAGTGGTTGGCGGGAGGGCCGTGGGGCCAACGTCCTGACTTTC. Its protein product is CATSGWREGRGANVLTF.

The rearrangement uses TRBV6-2 or TRBV6-3 and TRBJ2-5, with TRBD2 identical over 9 bases. The CDR3 has 14 amino acids. Trimming at V came to 8 bases and at J to 5 bases, leaving 9 bases not matched to a gene. Germline values: CDR1 MNHEY, CDR2 SVGEGT. The CDR3 nucleotides read TGTGCCAGCGGACGGTTAGCGGGAGACGAGACCCAGTACTTC. Its translation: CASGRLAGDETQYF.

The chain is built from TRBV13 and TRBJ1-1; no reliable D call. Germline assignment: CDR1 PRHDT and CDR2 FYEKMQ (reference sequence). Trimming left V 3 bases short and J 1 base short, with 6 bases between. This CDR3 spans 13 amino acids. The CDR3 nucleotides read TGTGCCAGCAGCTTCCGGGGGAACACTGAAGCTTTCTTT. Amino acid sequence: CASSFRGNTEAFF.

Regarding this clone: Being one base from a much bigger clone, this may be a read error. The V and J genes are TRBV12-3 or TRBV12-4 and TRBJ1-5; D is possibly TRBD1 (6 bases). The CDR3 sequence is 14 residues long. V was cut by 5 bases and J by 6 bases, with 14 bases left in between. The CDR3 spells CASSPPGAAQPQHF. CDR3 DNA: TGTGCCAGCAGTCCACCGGGGGCGGCTCAGCCCCAGCATTTT.

This clone occurred a few times. The rearrangement joins TRBV28 to TRBJ2-1; the match to TRBD1 covers 9 bases. The CDR3 length is 12 residues. V dropped 5 bases and J dropped 10; count of bases not matched to a gene: 3. Germline V gene lookup returns CDR1 MDHEN and CDR2 SYDVKM. In DNA form, the CDR3 reads TGTGCCAGCAGTACCGGGACAGGGGAGCAGTTCTTC. Protein product: CASSTGTGEQFF. The whole variable domain, remainder taken from reference TRBV28 and TRBJ2-1, is DVKVTQSSRYLVKRTGEKVFLECVQDMDHENMFWYRQDPGLGLRLIYFSYDVKMKEKGDIPEGYSVSREKKERFSLILESASTNQTSMYLCASSTGTGEQFFGPGTRLTVL.

The sample holds a few counts of this clone. The chain recombines TRBV20-1 with TRBJ2-2, with 7 bases aligning to TRBD2. V shed 0 bases and J 7 bases; nucleotides not matched to a gene: 2. Germline V gene sequence: CDR1 DFQATT, CDR2 SNEGSKA (reference sequence). The CDR3 sequence is 13 residues long. This CDR3 reads CSAREREGGELFF. CDR3 DNA: TGCAGTGCTAGAGAAAGGGAGGGCGGGGAGCTGTTTTTT.

The rearrangement links TRBV4-3 to TRBJ1-5; 9 positions agree with TRBD1. Trimming took 4 bases from V and 3 from J; bases not matched to a gene: 4. The germline V gene encodes CDR1 LGHNA and CDR2 YSLEER. The CDR3 is made up of 15 amino acids. CDR3 nucleotide sequence: TGCGCCAGCAGCCGAGGGACAGGGCTCAATCAGCCCCAGCATTTT. Translating gives CASSRGTGLNQPQHF.

The J gene is TRBJ1-5, the V gene TRBV5-1; a weak D match, TRBD1 (6 bases). The length of the CDR3 is 17 residues. Trimming cost V 0 bases and J 4 bases, with 17 bases left between them. Germline V gene lookup returns CDR1 SGHRS and CDR2 YFSETQ. This CDR3 is CASSLAKSGARNQPQHF. The DNA for the CDR3 is TGCGCCAGCAGCTTGGCCAAGTCGGGGGCCAGGAATCAGCCCCAGCATTTT.

This clone was picked up a small number of times. Possible read error: a much larger clone is one base away. The rearrangement joins TRBV29-1 to TRBJ2-7; no clear D gene. The V end lost 4 bases, the J end lost 4 bases, and 11 bases lay between the germline ends. This CDR3 comprises 12 residues. CDR1 is SQVTM and CDR2 is ANQGSEA in the germline V gene. The CDR3 loop reads CSVGVGEYEQYF. CDR3 bases: TGCAGCGTTGGGGTTGGGGAATACGAGCAGTACTTC.

This clone was counted a few times. The V call is TRBV6-2 or TRBV6-3, the J call TRBJ1-1, with 9 nucleotides matching TRBD1. Looked up from germline, CDR1 is MNHEY and CDR2 is SVGEGT. The CDR3 is 16 amino acids. V trimming: 2 bases; J trimming: 7 bases; junction bases outside the gene matches: 11. This CDR3 reads CASSYETGGGINEAFF. The DNA of the CDR3 is TGTGCCAGCAGTTACGAAACAGGGGGCGGGATCAATGAAGCTTTCTTT.

The chain is built from TRBV19 and TRBJ2-2, with TRBD2 matching 8 bases. This CDR3 region has 13 residues. The V and J ends lost 3 bases and 7 bases, in that order; junction bases with no gene match: 1. Germline CDR1 is LNHDA and CDR2 is SQIVND (reference sequence). In DNA form, the CDR3 reads TGTGCCAGTAGTATGGGGACTAGCGGGGAGCTGTTTTTT. Its translation: CASSMGTSGELFF.

V usage is TRBV30 and J usage is TRBJ2-1; 15 positions agree with TRBD2. The CDR3 is 15 residues long. The germline gives CDR1 GTSNPN, CDR2 SVGIG (reference sequence). V dropped 0 bases and J dropped 8; count of bases not matched to a gene: 2. The CDR3 DNA is TGTGCCTGGAGTGTAGGACTAGCGGGGGGGGATGAGCAGTTCTTC. Protein: CAWSVGLAGGDEQFF.

This clone was counted at least ten times. CDR3 nucleotides: TGTGCCAGCAGCTTAGGGGGACAGGGGACGGATACGCAGTATTTT. Translating it yields CASSLGGQGTDTQYF. The gene calls are TRBV11-3 and TRBJ2-3; 10 positions agree with TRBD1. This CDR3 contains 15 residues. The V gene's germline CDR1 is SGHNT and CDR2 YENEEA. After removal of 1 base from V and 6 bases from J, the junction contained 4 bases not matched to a gene.